The clone carrying this TCR beta chain has ten or more counts. Its cognate antigen is unknown. The data originate from a study of T cells in Graves' hyperthyroidism and ophthalmopathy. Whole-study findings and limits: A 13 V-J model separated ophthalmopathy from stable hyperthyroidism.

Those with hyperthyroidism were 18 to 65 years old, newly diagnosed, and ill for under 2 months. Amplified regions were TCR beta CDR3 sequences from RNA transcripts. The HTBI primer set was used in a first-round RT-PCR of the TCR CDR3. TCRdb itself ran the multiplex PCR reads through MiXCR, one entry per CDR3 protein. The sample lists a few hundred thousand distinct CDR3 sequences, around 14% occurring once. This clonotype was sampled from a woman aged 25 to 45 with Graves' hyperthyroidism. Sequenced sample: blood.

In DNA, the CDR3 is TGTGCCAGCAGCAACCATTTGACAGGGAGCGATTCACCCCTCCACTTT. It is translated as CASSNHLTGSDSPLHF. V usage is TRBV27 and J usage is TRBJ1-6; 7 bases map to TRBD1. This CDR3 has 16 residues. V dropped 6 bases and J dropped 8; count of bases not matched to a gene: 13. The V gene's germline CDR1 is MNHEY and CDR2 SMNVEV (reference sequence).